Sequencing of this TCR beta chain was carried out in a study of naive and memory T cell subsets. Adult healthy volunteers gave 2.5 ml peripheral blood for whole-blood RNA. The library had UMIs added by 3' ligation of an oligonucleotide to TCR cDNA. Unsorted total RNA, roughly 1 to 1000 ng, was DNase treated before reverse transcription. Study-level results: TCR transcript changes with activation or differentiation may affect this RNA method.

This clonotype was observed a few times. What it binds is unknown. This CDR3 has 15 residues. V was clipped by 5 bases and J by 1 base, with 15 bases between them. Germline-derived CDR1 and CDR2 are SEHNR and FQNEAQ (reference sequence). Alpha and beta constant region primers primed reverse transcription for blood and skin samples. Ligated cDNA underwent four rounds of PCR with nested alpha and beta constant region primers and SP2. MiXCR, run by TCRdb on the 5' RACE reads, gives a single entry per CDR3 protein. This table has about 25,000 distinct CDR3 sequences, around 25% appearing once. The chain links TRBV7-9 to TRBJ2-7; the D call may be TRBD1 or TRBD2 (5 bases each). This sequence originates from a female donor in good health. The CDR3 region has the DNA TGTGCCAGCAGCCGACCCGGGGCGAGGTCCTACGAGCAGTACTTC. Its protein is CASSRPGARSYEQYF.